Below, 17 T cell receptor beta chains from the same sample are listed, as sequenced in a study of T cells expressing NK-cell markers. TCRdb processed the 5' RACE reads again and assigns one entry to each CDR3 protein, with no DNA. Across 350,000 to 400,000 distinct CDR3 sequences, the top ten clones capture approximately 11% of the sample. The sequenced sample was blood T cells: a sorted CD56 or NKG2C T cell subset, CD4+ or CD8+ T cells, or bulk PBMC T cells (not recorded which). These receptors all stem from a woman aged 45-65 years in good health.

The chain carries TRBV11-1 and TRBJ1-5; TCRdb reports TRBD1, a call that lacks DNA to check it against. The CDR3 totals 16 residues. Germline V gene sequence: CDR1 SGHAT, CDR2 FQDESV (reference sequence). The CDR3 here is CASSLGGGGSNQPQHF.

This rearrangement joins TRBV10-3 to TRBJ2-2. This CDR3 region has 12 residues. The germline V gene encodes CDR1 ENHRY and CDR2 SYGVKD. The CDR3 sequence is CAISRSTGELFF.

The gene calls are TRBV12-3 or TRBV12-4 and TRBJ1-1. The CDR3 spans 14 residues. The CDR3 region is CASSQGEGWTEAFF.

The V and J genes are TRBV12-3 or TRBV12-4 and TRBJ1-5; TCRdb's D call of TRBD1 is untestable without DNA. The CDR3 is 14 amino acids. CDR3 sequence reads: CATTRDRGNQPQHF.

The CDR3 sequence is CASSSRGRPGNEQFF. The V gene is TRBV12-3 or TRBV12-4, the J gene TRBJ2-1; as DNA is missing, the TRBD1 call by TCRdb cannot be tested. The CDR3 has 15 amino acids.

The V and J genes are TRBV5-1 and TRBJ1-2; TCRdb selects TRBD1, and the lack of DNA leaves this call unchecked. Germline V gene lookup returns CDR1 SGHRS and CDR2 YFSETQ. This CDR3 spans 15 amino acids. The CDR3 loop is CASKVGQTNNYGYTF.

The V gene is TRBV12-3 or TRBV12-4, the J gene TRBJ2-1; the TRBD2 assignment by TCRdb is unverifiable without DNA. CDR3 length equals 18 residues. CDR3 residues: CASSSLGGGRSFYNEQFF.

The rearrangement uses TRBV5-1 and TRBJ1-1; as DNA is missing, the TRBD1 call by TCRdb cannot be tested. This CDR3 contains 15 residues. Germline lookup yields CDR1 SGHRS and CDR2 YFSETQ. CDR3 sequence reads: CASSPAGTGIGEAFF.

The chain combines TRBV5-1 with TRBJ2-5. This CDR3 is built from 13 residues. CDR1 is SGHRS, CDR2 YFSETQ, per germline. CDR3 protein: CASSLSFRETQYF.

The rearrangement links TRBV24-1 to TRBJ2-3; the D gene TCRdb calls, TRBD1, cannot be checked with no DNA. The CDR3 covers 18 residues. Germline V CDR1 and CDR2: KGHDR, SFDVKD. Here the CDR3 reads CATSDPLPGQGNTDTQYF.

The chain links TRBV6-2 or TRBV6-3 to TRBJ2-2; TCRdb reports TRBD1, a call that lacks DNA to check it against. This CDR3 has 15 amino acids. The V gene's germline CDR1 is MNHEY and CDR2 SVGEGT. Here the CDR3 reads CASRRGQLLAGELFF.

The gene calls are TRBV29-1 and TRBJ2-2; TCRdb's D gene call, TRBD2, goes unchecked for lack of DNA. Germline values: CDR1 SQVTM, CDR2 ANQGSEA. The length of the CDR3 is 15 residues. This CDR3 is CSARTFLVDTGELFF.

The chain links TRBV20-1 to TRBJ2-6; the D call of TRBD1 rests on TCRdb alone, since no DNA is present to check it. The CDR3 loop spans 16 amino acids. The germline V gene encodes CDR1 DFQATT and CDR2 SNEGSKA (reference sequence). CDR3 protein: CSARSQGGSGANVLTF.

The rearrangement uses TRBV9 and TRBJ2-4. CDR3 size: 15 residues. The germline V gene encodes CDR1 SGDLS and CDR2 YYNGEE. This chain's CDR3 is CASSVVGAAKNIQYF.

This chain links TRBV4-1 with TRBJ2-1; TCRdb picks TRBD2, but there is no DNA to check that call. The CDR3 runs to 16 residues. The V gene's germline CDR1 is MGHRA and CDR2 YSYEKL. CDR3 protein: CASSQGPLAGGNEQFF.

The V gene is TRBV12-3 or TRBV12-4, the J gene TRBJ2-7; the TCRdb call, TRBD1, lacks DNA for checking. The CDR3 covers 14 residues. The CDR3 protein is CASSPTGGFNEQYF.

V usage is TRBV7-4 and J usage is TRBJ2-1. The CDR3 runs to 15 residues. Germline V gene sequence: CDR1 SGHVT, CDR2 SQSDAQ. The CDR3 protein is CASSSPTKIVHEQFF.